This T cell receptor (beta chain) was identified during a study of T-cell memory formation after mild COVID-19 (dated by TCRdb to about 2021). In the study overall: TCR sequence clusters from the two donors were found to be largely donor specific. Longitudinal TCRalpha and TCRbeta repertoire sequencing tracked T-cell clones expanding and contracting after mild COVID-19 in a couple of donors. Two young, previously healthy adult volunteers, one female and one male, were included in the cohort. General conclusions and limits of the study: The detection of some responding clones in pre-infection memory suggests that pre-existing cross-reactive memory T cells joined the SARS-CoV-2 response. Only a couple of mild cases were covered in the study, and larger cohorts including severe cases with pre-infection samples were considered necessary. The second-wave clones that peaked on day 37 were not confirmed to be SARS-CoV-2 specific. From day 15 to 85, contracting clones showed balanced CD4/CD8 phenotypes, whereas a second wave of clones that expanded from day 15 to 37 leaned towards CD4+. Contracting CD4+ clones were found mainly in CM and EM memory subsets, while CD8+ clones were enriched in EMRA.

This clonotype was observed a handful of times. The specificity of this receptor is unknown. Nothing much larger sits one base from this clone, and base qualities are not available. Sequencing was carried out with an Illumina NovaSeq 6000. TCRalpha and TCRbeta cDNA libraries were constructed by 5'RACE with constant-segment primers, with sample barcodes and unique molecular identifiers being introduced. RNA was extracted from every sample with Trizol reagent. Amplification of the libraries took two PCR steps, and the second step added a second sample barcode plus Illumina TruSeq adapters. Sequencing of the libraries was done on an Illumina NovaSeq, producing 2 x 150 bp paired-end reads. Under the source paper's analysis protocol: The reads were demultiplexed and collapsed into UMI-guided consensus sequences using migec v1.2.7. Using mixcr v2.1.11, the UMI consensuses were aligned to TRA and TRB V and J templates and assembled into clonotypes. Expanded or contracted clonotypes were those called significant by both edgeR and NoisET, with noise models trained on biological replicates. For edgeR calls, the cutoffs were a false discovery rate-adjusted p below 0.01 and a log2 fold-change threshold of 1. As an exploratory analysis of dynamics, PCA with hierarchical clustering was applied to max-normalized trajectories of the 1000 most abundant clonotypes. Each responding clone was given a CD4 or CD8 phenotype based on the CD4+ and CD8+ repertoires, which had been sequenced separately. TCRdb applied fastp at Q25 and MiXCR to the public reads, then kept only in-frame beta chains. Here each entry gathers all rows of one CDR3 protein and keeps the most common genes and DNA. The V and J calls come from TCRdb's annotation, not from the publication. The sample table lists around 340,000 distinct CDR3 sequences, about a sixth of them with a count of one. In total, the top ten clones hold 20% to 25% of the sample.

The germline V gene specifies SGDLS as CDR1 and YYNGEE as CDR2. V is reduced by 3 bases and J by 6 bases, leaving a spacing of 3 bases between them. The CDR3 runs 11 amino acids, cysteine and phenylalanine included. The only DNA kept is the CDR3, 33 bases in frame from the first base. Ficoll-Paque density gradient centrifugation was the method used to isolate PBMCs. The chain links TRBV9 with TRBJ2-2, with the D gene not clear enough to name. The origin of this receptor is a man younger than 35 who had mild COVID-19 (a few samples of this study predate the infection). The sample titles of this study are shuffled in the database, so cell type and time point are left out; the donor was told from shared clones. Sample: PBMCs or a T cell subset sorted from them (not recorded which). The DNA sequence is as follows: TGTGCCAGCAGCGCGTCCGGGGAGCTGTTTTTT. The resulting protein is CASSASGELFF.